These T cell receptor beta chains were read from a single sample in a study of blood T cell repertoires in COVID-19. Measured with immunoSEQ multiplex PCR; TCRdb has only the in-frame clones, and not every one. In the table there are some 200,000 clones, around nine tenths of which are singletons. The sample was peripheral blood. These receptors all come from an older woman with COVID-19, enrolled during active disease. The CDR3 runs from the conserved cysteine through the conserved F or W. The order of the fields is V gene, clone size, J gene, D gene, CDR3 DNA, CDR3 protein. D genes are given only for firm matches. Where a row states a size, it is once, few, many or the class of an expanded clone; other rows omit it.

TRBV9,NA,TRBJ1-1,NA,TGTGCCAGCAGCCCCCAAGGGGGAATGAACACTGAAGCTTTCTTT,CASSPQGGMNTEAFF
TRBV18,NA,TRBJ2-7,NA,TGTGCCAGCTCACCGAAGTTAGATGGGGCATACGAGCAGTACTTC,CASSPKLDGAYEQYF
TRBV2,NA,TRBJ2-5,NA,TGTGCCAGCAGTCAGGGGTCTCGAGAGACCCAGTACTTC,CASSQGSRETQYF
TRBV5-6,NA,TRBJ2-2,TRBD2,TGTGCCAGCAGCTTGTTAGCGGGAGGGAGGCGCACCGGGGAGCTGTTTTTT,CASSLLAGGRRTGELFF
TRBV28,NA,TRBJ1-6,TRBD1,TGTGCCAGCAGTTCGAGGGGGAGGGGACAGGGACCGAATTCACCCCTCCACTTT,CASSSRGRGQGPNSPLHF
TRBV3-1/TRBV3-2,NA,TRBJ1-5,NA,TGTGCCAGCAGCCTAACGTTTGAGGCTCAGCCCCAGCATTTT,CASSLTFEAQPQHF
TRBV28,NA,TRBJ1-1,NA,TGTGCCAGCAGCCAGGTCCTTACAGGGTCCATGAACACTGAAGCTTTCTTT,CASSQVLTGSMNTEAFF
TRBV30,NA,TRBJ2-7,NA,TGTGCCTGGAGTGACCACTACAGGGTATCAAACACCTACGGTCAGTACTTC,CAWSDHYRVSNTYGQYF
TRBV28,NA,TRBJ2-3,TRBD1,TGTGCCAGCAGAGACCGGGACAGGGGGTTATGGAAGCACAGAGATACGCAGTATTTT,CASRDRDRGLWKHRDTQYF
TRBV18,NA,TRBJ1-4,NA,TGTGCCAGCTCATTGACAGATAATGAAAAACTGTTTTTT,CASSLTDNEKLFF
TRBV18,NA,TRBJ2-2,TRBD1,TGTGCCAGCTCACCCCGGACAGGGGGCAACACCGGGGAGCTGTTTTTT,CASSPRTGGNTGELFF
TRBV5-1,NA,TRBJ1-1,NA,TGCGCCAGCAGCTTGGTCGGGGTTAACACTGAAGCTTTCTTT,CASSLVGVNTEAFF
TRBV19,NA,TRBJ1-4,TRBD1,TGTGCCAGTAGTAATCGACAGGGGGCCGGTGAAAAACTGTTTTTT,CASSNRQGAGEKLFF
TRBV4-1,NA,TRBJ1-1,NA,TGCGCCAGCAGCCAACGTACACAGAACACTGAAGCTTTCTTT,CASSQRTQNTEAFF
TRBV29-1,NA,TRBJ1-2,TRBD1,TGCAGCGTTGACCGGACAGGGGGCGGCTACACCTTC,CSVDRTGGGYTF
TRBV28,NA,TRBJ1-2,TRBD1,TGTGCCAGCAGCGGTAGACAGGGAAGCTATGGCTACACCTTC,CASSGRQGSYGYTF
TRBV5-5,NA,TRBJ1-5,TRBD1,TGTGCCAGCAGCCCGCTGGGACAGGGATTTAATCAGCCCCAGCATTTT,CASSPLGQGFNQPQHF
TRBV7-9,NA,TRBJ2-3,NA,TGTGCCAGCAGCTTAGATCGGGGAGATACGCAGTATTTT,CASSLDRGDTQYF
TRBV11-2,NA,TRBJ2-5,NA,TGTGCCAGCAGCTTATGGCCAGAGGGAGACACGCAAGAGACCCAGTACTTC,CASSLWPEGDTQETQYF
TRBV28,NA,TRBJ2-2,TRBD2,TGTGCCAGCGGATTAGCGGGAACGAACACCGGGGAGCTGTTTTTT,CASGLAGTNTGELFF
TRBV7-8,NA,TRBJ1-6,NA,TGTGCCAGCAGCCCCCTGGACTCAGGGGTGAATTCACCCCTCCACTTT,CASSPLDSGVNSPLHF
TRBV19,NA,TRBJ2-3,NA,TGTGCCAGTAGTATTCAACTCCGAGATACGCAGTATTTT,CASSIQLRDTQYF
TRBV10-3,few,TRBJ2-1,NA,TGTGCCATCGTCGGGGATTCCTACAATGAGCAGTTCTTC,CAIVGDSYNEQFF
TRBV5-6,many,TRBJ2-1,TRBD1,TGTGCCAGCAGCTTGGGGGGACAGGTAGCATCAATGGAGCAGTTCTTC,CASSLGGQVASMEQFF
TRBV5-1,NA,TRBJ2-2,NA,TGCGCCAGCAGCTTGTACAGGGACGGCACCGGGGAGCTGTTTTTT,CASSLYRDGTGELFF
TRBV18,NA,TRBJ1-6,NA,TGTGCCAGCTCACCTCTCGGGGACTATAATTCACCCCTCCACTTT,CASSPLGDYNSPLHF
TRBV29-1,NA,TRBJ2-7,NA,TGCAGCGTTGGGGACCCTCTGACAGGAGGAGGCGAGCAGTACTTC,CSVGDPLTGGGEQYF
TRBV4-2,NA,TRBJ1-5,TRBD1,TGTGCCAGCAGCGATCGACAGGGACGTCTAAATCAGCCCCAGCATTTT,CASSDRQGRLNQPQHF
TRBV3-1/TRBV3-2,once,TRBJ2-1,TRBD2,TGTGCCAGCAGCCAAGATTTAGGGACTAGCGGGAGGAATGAGCAGTTCTTC,CASSQDLGTSGRNEQFF
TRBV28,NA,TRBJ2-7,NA,TGTGCCAGCACCGTGAGTACCTACGAGCAGTACTTC,CASTVSTYEQYF
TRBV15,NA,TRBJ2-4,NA,TGTGCCACCAGCAAACGCCGGGAAGCCAAAAACATTCAGTACTTC,CATSKRREAKNIQYF
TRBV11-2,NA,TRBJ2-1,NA,TGTGCCAGCAGCTTGGGGCCCGTCGGGCAGTTCTTC,CASSLGPVGQFF
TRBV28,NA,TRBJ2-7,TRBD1,TGTGCCAGCAGGAAGACAGGGTCGACCTACGAGCAGTACTTC,CASRKTGSTYEQYF
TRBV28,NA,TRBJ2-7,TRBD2,TGTGCCAGCAGCCCACTTGGACTAGCGATGACCTACGAGCAGTACTTC,CASSPLGLAMTYEQYF
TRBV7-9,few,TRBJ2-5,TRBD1,TGTGCCAGCAGCTTAACCCACGACCAAAGACAGGGGTTTAGGGAGACCCAGTACTTC,CASSLTHDQRQGFRETQYF
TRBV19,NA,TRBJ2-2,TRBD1,TGTGCCAGTAGGGGAACACTATCGGGACAGGGGAACACCGGGGAGCTGTTTTTT,CASRGTLSGQGNTGELFF
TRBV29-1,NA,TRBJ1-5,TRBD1,TGCAGCGTTGGACAGGGATATGGCAATCAGCCCCAGCATTTT,CSVGQGYGNQPQHF
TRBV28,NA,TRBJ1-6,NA,TGTGCCAGCAGTCCGCGGGAGGGTGGGTCCTATAATTCACCCCTCCACTTT,CASSPREGGSYNSPLHF
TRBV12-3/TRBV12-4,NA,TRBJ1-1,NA,TGTGCCAGCAGCATCCAGGGGAACACTGAAGCTTTCTTT,CASSIQGNTEAFF
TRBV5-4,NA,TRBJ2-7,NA,TGTGCCAGCAGCTTCGGAGGGCCGGGATTCTACGAGCAGTACTTC,CASSFGGPGFYEQYF